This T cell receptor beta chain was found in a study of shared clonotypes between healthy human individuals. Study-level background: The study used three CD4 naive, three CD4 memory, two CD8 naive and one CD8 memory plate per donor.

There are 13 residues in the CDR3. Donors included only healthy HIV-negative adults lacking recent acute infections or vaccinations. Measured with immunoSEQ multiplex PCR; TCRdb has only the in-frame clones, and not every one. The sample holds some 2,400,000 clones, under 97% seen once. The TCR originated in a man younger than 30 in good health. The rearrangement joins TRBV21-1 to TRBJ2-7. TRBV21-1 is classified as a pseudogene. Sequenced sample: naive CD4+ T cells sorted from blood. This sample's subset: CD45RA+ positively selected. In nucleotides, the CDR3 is TGTGCCAGCAGCGCTACCGGCCCCTACGAGCAGTACTTC. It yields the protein CASSATGPYEQYF.